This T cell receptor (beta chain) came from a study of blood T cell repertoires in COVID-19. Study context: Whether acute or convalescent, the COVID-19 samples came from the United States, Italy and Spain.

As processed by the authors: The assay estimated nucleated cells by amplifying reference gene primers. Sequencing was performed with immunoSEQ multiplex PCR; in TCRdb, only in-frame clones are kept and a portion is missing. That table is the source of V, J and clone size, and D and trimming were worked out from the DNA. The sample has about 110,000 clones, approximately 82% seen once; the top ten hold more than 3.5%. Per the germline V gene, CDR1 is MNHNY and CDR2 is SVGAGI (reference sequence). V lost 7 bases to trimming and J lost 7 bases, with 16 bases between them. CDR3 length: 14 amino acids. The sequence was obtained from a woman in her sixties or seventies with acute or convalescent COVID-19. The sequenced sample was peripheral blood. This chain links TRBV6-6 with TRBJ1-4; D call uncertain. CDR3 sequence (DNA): TGTGCCAGCACCTTGCCCGCGTCGGGTGAAAAACTGTTTTTT. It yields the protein CASTLPASGEKLFF.